These T cell receptor beta chains were read from a single sample in a study of blood T cell repertoires in COVID-19. Assay used: immunoSEQ multiplex PCR; TCRdb lists only in-frame clones, some missing. The sample holds tens of thousands of clones, roughly 80% seen once. The sequencing sample was made of peripheral blood. The receptors here all came from a woman in her sixties or seventies with acute or convalescent COVID-19. CDR3s include the opening cysteine and the closing phenylalanine or tryptophan. D genes are given only for firm matches. Rows may omit the clone size; those that give it use once, few, many or a size class.

D gene	clone size	V gene	J gene	CDR3 protein	CDR3 DNA
TRBD1	NA	TRBV30	TRBJ1-4	CAWRGTFTGVDEKLFF	TGTGCCTGGAGAGGGACCTTCACAGGGGTTGATGAAAAACTGTTTTTT
TRBD1	NA	TRBV28	TRBJ2-7	CASIPGRGYIYEQYF	TGTGCCAGCATCCCCGGCAGGGGGTATATCTACGAGCAGTACTTC
NA	NA	TRBV28	TRBJ1-6	CASSFPRSSSPLHF	TGTGCCAGCAGTTTTCCCCGGTCAAGTTCACCCCTCCACTTT
NA	NA	TRBV9	TRBJ1-2	CASSSGGGDRRSPSGYTF	TGTGCCAGCAGCTCCGGTGGGGGGGACCGCCGTTCCCCCTCTGGCTACACCTTC
TRBD1	NA	TRBV11-2	TRBJ1-4	CASSSPGQGEKLFF	TGTGCCAGCAGCTCTCCGGGACAGGGGGAAAAACTGTTTTTT
TRBD2	once	TRBV7-2	TRBJ2-7	CASARGAGVSYEQYF	TGTGCCAGCGCTCGAGGAGCGGGAGTCTCTTACGAGCAGTACTTC
NA	NA	TRBV25-1	TRBJ2-7	CASSRTSSHEQYF	TGTGCCAGCTCCCGGACTTCTTCCCACGAGCAGTACTTC
TRBD1	NA	TRBV2	TRBJ1-3	CASTPGQGNTIYF	TGTGCCAGCACCCCGGGACAGGGAAACACCATATATTTT
TRBD2	NA	TRBV5-4	TRBJ2-2	CASSLEVAGAVRELFF	TGTGCCAGCAGCCTGGAGGTAGCGGGGGCGGTGAGGGAGCTGTTTTTT
TRBD1	NA	TRBV30	TRBJ2-1	CAWRITGGNEQFF	TGTGCCTGGAGAATCACAGGGGGCAATGAGCAGTTCTTC
TRBD2	NA	TRBV28	TRBJ2-1	CASRGGDPFLDYNEQFF	TGTGCCAGCAGGGGAGGGGACCCCTTTCTTGACTACAATGAGCAGTTCTTC
NA	few	TRBV19	TRBJ1-2	CCSQANYGYTF	TGTTGCTCCCAGGCTAACTATGGCTACACCTTC
NA	NA	TRBV29-1	TRBJ2-7	CSAGHPYEQYF	TGCAGCGCGGGACACCCCTACGAGCAGTACTTC
TRBD1	NA	TRBV9	TRBJ1-3	CASSRGQGVGLSGNTIYF	TGTGCCAGCAGCCGGGGACAGGGAGTAGGGCTCTCTGGAAACACCATATATTTT
TRBD1	many	TRBV5-5	TRBJ1-2	CASSPLQGNYGYTF	TGTGCCAGCAGCCCCCTACAGGGGAACTATGGCTACACCTTC
TRBD2	NA	TRBV11-1	TRBJ2-7	CASSSSGNRYEQYF	TGTGCCAGCAGCTCAAGCGGGAATAGGTACGAGCAGTACTTC
TRBD1	NA	TRBV30	TRBJ1-5	CAWKPTGVFGQPQHF	TGTGCCTGGAAGCCGACAGGGGTTTTCGGTCAGCCCCAGCATTTT
TRBD1	NA	TRBV2	TRBJ2-7	CASSVQGNYEQYF	TGTGCCAGCAGTGTACAGGGGAACTACGAGCAGTACTTC
TRBD1	NA	TRBV2	TRBJ1-5	CASSPGTGGNQPQHF	TGTGCCAGCAGCCCCGGGACAGGGGGCAATCAGCCCCAGCATTTT
NA	NA	TRBV5-1	TRBJ2-3	CASSLGQFGDTQYF	TGCGCCAGCAGCTTGGGACAGTTTGGAGATACGCAGTATTTT
TRBD1	few	TRBV20-1	TRBJ1-2	CSASLGQGRGYTF	TGCAGTGCTAGTCTTGGACAGGGCCGCGGCTACACCTTC
NA	NA	TRBV5-4	TRBJ1-1	CASSLGEPNTEAFF	TGTGCCAGCAGCTTGGGTGAGCCGAACACTGAAGCTTTCTTT
NA	NA	TRBV7-9	TRBJ2-5	CASSLARQISSETQYF	TGTGCCAGCAGCTTAGCCCGACAGATCTCTTCAGAGACCCAGTACTTC
TRBD2	few	TRBV29-1	TRBJ2-1	CSVEGLASYNEQFF	TGCAGCGTTGAAGGACTAGCGTCTTACAATGAGCAGTTCTTC
NA	NA	TRBV2	TRBJ2-3	CASKVASTDTQYF	TGTGCCAGCAAGGTAGCGAGCACAGATACGCAGTATTTT
NA	NA	TRBV6-5	TRBJ1-1	CASSPGGILGTEAFF	TGTGCCAGCAGCCCCGGAGGGATTTTGGGGACTGAAGCTTTCTTT
TRBD1	NA	TRBV2	TRBJ1-5	CASSRTGSNQPQHF	TGTGCCAGCAGTCGGACAGGGAGTAACCAGCCCCAGCATTTT
NA	NA	TRBV6-5	TRBJ1-1	CASSYSGLIDTEAFF	TGTGCCAGCAGTTACTCGGGCCTAATCGATACTGAAGCTTTCTTT
TRBD2	NA	TRBV6-4	TRBJ2-1	CASSDPSGRNEQFF	TGTGCCAGCAGTGACCCTAGCGGACGTAATGAGCAGTTCTTC
NA	few	TRBV7-9	TRBJ1-4	CASSFPSTTNEKLFF	TGTGCCAGCAGCTTCCCGAGCACAACTAATGAAAAACTGTTTTTT
TRBD1	NA	TRBV7-9	TRBJ1-4	CASRQGLNEKLFF	TGTGCCAGCAGACAGGGGCTTAATGAAAAACTGTTTTTT
TRBD1	NA	TRBV7-2	TRBJ1-1	CASSFGRGRRTEAFF	TGTGCCAGCAGCTTCGGCAGGGGGCGTAGGACTGAAGCTTTCTTT
NA	NA	TRBV4-1	TRBJ1-2	CASSQETRTNYGYTF	TGCGCCAGCAGCCAAGAAACCAGAACTAACTATGGCTACACCTTC
NA	NA	TRBV28	TRBJ1-4	CASGNKGLFF	TGTGCCAGCGGGAATAAGGGGCTGTTTTTT
TRBD1	NA	TRBV27	TRBJ2-3	CASGQGWTDTQYF	TGTGCCAGCGGACAGGGGTGGACAGATACGCAGTATTTT
TRBD1	few	TRBV9	TRBJ1-5	CASSIGQGNQPQHF	TGTGCCAGCAGCATCGGACAGGGCAATCAGCCCCAGCATTTT
TRBD2	NA	TRBV9	TRBJ2-5	CASSVMGLAGAVETQYF	TGTGCCAGCAGCGTTATGGGACTAGCGGGGGCCGTAGAGACCCAGTACTTC
NA	NA	TRBV18	TRBJ2-7	CASSPGGQYEQYF	TGTGCCAGCTCACCCGGTGGGCAGTACGAGCAGTACTTC
TRBD1	NA	TRBV6-1	TRBJ1-2	CASSERTGGYGYTF	TGTGCCAGCAGTGAAAGGACAGGGGGATACGGCTACACCTTC
NA	NA	TRBV18	TRBJ2-5	CASSPYTGSRETQYF	TGTGCCAGCTCACCATATACGGGATCGAGAGAGACCCAGTACTTC
TRBD1	NA	TRBV5-1	TRBJ2-5	CASSFPGTEETQYF	TGCGCCAGCAGCTTCCCCGGGACAGAAGAGACCCAGTACTTC
NA	NA	TRBV5-1	TRBJ2-3	CASSLQGTTDTQYF	TGCGCCAGCAGCTTACAGGGCACCACAGATACGCAGTATTTT
NA	NA	TRBV7-6	TRBJ2-2	CASSLRFNQGTGELFF	TGTGCCAGCAGCTTGCGATTTAACCAGGGGACCGGGGAGCTGTTTTTT
NA	NA	TRBV5-4	TRBJ2-3	CASSFDTSNTQYF	TGTGCCAGCAGCTTCGACACCTCGAATACGCAGTATTTT
TRBD1	NA	TRBV2	TRBJ2-2	CASKQGAGTGELFF	TGTGCCAGCAAACAGGGGGCTGGCACCGGGGAGCTGTTTTTT
NA	NA	TRBV3-1/TRBV3-2	TRBJ2-3	CASSQNSYTDTQYF	TGTGCCAGCAGCCAAAACTCATACACAGATACGCAGTATTTT
TRBD1	NA	TRBV27	TRBJ1-5	CASSLTGVQPQHF	TGTGCCAGCAGTCTGACAGGGGTACAGCCCCAGCATTTT
NA	NA	TRBV6-2/TRBV6-3	TRBJ1-5	CASSFEGGSYQPQHF	TGTGCCAGCAGTTTTGAGGGCGGATCGTATCAGCCCCAGCATTTT
NA	once	TRBV19	TRBJ1-3	CASQATGFSGNTIYF	TGTGCCAGTCAAGCCACAGGGTTCTCTGGAAACACCATATATTTT
NA	NA	TRBV19	TRBJ1-5	CASSIGQGPQHF	TGTGCCAGTAGTATAGGGCAGGGGCCCCAGCATTTT
NA	NA	TRBV5-1	TRBJ2-5	CASSLAVGQQETQYF	TGCGCCAGCAGCTTGGCGGTAGGACAACAAGAGACCCAGTACTTC
NA	NA	TRBV29-1	TRBJ1-1	CSVFYNTEAFF	TGCAGCGTTTTCTATAACACTGAAGCTTTCTTT
NA	NA	TRBV12-3/TRBV12-4	TRBJ2-3	CASSPLYADTQYF	TGTGCCAGCAGTCCCCTATACGCAGATACGCAGTATTTT
TRBD2	once	TRBV7-8	TRBJ2-1	CASSPGLAGGGYNEQFF	TGTGCCAGCAGCCCGGGACTAGCGGGAGGAGGGTACAATGAGCAGTTCTTC
NA	NA	TRBV12-3/TRBV12-4	TRBJ1-2	CASSLEGDGYTF	TGTGCCAGCAGTTTAGAAGGGGATGGCTACACCTTC